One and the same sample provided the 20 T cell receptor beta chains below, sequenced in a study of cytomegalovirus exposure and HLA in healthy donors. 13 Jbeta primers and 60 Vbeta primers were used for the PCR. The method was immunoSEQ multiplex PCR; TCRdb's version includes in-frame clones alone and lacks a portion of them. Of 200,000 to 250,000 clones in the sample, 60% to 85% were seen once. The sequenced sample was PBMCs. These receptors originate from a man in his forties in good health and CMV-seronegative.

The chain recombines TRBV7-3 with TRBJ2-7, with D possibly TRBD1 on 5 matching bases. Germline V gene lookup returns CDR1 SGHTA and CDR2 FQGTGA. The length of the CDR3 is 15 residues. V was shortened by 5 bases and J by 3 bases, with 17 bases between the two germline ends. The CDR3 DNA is TGTGCCAGCAGCCAATCATCTGGGCAGGGCTACGAGCAGTACTTC. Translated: CASSQSSGQGYEQYF.

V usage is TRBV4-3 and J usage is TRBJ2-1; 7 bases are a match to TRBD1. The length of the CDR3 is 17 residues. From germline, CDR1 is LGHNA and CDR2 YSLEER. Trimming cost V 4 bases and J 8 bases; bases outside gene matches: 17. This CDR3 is CASSLLPVGRGIYEQFF. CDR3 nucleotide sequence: TGCGCCAGCAGCCTTCTCCCCGTCGGCAGGGGGATCTATGAGCAGTTCTTC.

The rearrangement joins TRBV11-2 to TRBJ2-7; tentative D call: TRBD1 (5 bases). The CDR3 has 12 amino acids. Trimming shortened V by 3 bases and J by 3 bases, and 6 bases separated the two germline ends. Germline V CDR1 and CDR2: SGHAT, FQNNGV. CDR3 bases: TGTGCCAGCAGCTTTAGGGGCTACGAGCAGTACTTC. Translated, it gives CASSFRGYEQYF.

CDR3 sequence reads: CASSLPGLAGGNEQFF. The CDR3 coding sequence is TGTGCCAGCAGCCTGCCGGGACTAGCGGGAGGGAATGAGCAGTTCTTC. The V and J genes are TRBV7-2 and TRBJ2-1, with 16 bases lining up with TRBD2. Germline CDR1 and CDR2: SGHTA and FQGNSA. The CDR3 length is 16 residues. V shed 5 bases and J 7 bases; nucleotides not matched to a gene: 5.

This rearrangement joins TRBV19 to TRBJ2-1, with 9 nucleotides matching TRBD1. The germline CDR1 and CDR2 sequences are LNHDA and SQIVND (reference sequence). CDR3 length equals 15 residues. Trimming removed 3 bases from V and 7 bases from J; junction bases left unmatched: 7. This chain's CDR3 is CASSISDRGGNEQFF. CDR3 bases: TGTGCCAGTAGTATCAGCGACAGGGGGGGTAATGAGCAGTTCTTC.

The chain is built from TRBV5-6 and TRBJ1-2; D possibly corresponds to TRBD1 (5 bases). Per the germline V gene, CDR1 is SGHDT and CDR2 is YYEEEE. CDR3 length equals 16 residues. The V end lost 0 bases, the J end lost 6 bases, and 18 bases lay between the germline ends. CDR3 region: CASSLALWGVKDGYTF. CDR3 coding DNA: TGTGCCAGCAGCTTGGCCCTTTGGGGGGTTAAAGATGGCTACACCTTC.

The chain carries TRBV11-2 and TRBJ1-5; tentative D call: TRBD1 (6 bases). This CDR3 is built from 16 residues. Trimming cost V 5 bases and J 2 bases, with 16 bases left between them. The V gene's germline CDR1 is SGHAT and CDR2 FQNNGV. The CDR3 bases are TGTGCCAGCAGCCCTAGGGGGGGCAGGGGCAATCAGCCCCAGCATTTT. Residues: CASSPRGGRGNQPQHF. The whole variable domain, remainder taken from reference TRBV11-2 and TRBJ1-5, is EAGVAQSPRYKIIEKRQSVAFWCNPISGHATLYWYQQILGQGPKLLIQFQNNGVVDDSQLPKDRFSAERLKGVDSTLKIQPAKLEDSAVYLCASSPRGGRGNQPQHFGDGTRLSIL.

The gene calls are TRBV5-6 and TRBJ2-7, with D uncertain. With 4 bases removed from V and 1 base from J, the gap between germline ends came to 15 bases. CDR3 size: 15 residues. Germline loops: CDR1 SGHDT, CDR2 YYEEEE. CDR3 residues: CASSPGMGRSYEQYF. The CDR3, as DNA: TGTGCCAGCAGCCCAGGAATGGGTAGATCCTACGAGCAGTACTTC. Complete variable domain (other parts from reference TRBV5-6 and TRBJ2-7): DAGVTQSPTHLIKTRGQQVTLRCSPKSGHDTVSWYQQALGQGPQFIFQYYEEEERQRGNFPDRFSGHQFPNYSSELNVNALLLGDSALYLCASSPGMGRSYEQYFGPGTRLTVT.

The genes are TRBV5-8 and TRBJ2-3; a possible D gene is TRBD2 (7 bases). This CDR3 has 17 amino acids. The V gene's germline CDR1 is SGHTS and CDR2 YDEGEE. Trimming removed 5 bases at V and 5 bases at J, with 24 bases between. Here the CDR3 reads CASSRGPTSRARDTQYF. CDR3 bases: TGTGCCAGCAGTCGGGGGCCGACTAGCAGGGCCCGAGATACGCAGTATTTT.

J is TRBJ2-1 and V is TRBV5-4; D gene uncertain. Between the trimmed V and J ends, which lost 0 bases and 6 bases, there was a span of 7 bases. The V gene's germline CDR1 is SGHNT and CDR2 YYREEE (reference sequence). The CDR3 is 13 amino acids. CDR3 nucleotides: TGTGCCAGCAGCTTGGCAGAGGCCAATGAGCAGTTCTTC. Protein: CASSLAEANEQFF.

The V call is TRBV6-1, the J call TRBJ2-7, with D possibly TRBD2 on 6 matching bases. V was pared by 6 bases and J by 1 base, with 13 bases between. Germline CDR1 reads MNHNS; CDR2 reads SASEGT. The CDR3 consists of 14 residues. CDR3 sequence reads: CASRPDGLSYEQYF. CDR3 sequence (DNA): TGTGCCAGCAGACCAGACGGACTATCCTACGAGCAGTACTTC.

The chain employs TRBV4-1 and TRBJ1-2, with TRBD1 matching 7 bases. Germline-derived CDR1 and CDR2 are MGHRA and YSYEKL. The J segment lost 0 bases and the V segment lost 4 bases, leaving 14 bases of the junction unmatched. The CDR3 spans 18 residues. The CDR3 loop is CASSLSPGQPTANYGYTF. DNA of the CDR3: TGCGCCAGCAGCCTCAGTCCGGGACAGCCGACAGCTAACTATGGCTACACCTTC.

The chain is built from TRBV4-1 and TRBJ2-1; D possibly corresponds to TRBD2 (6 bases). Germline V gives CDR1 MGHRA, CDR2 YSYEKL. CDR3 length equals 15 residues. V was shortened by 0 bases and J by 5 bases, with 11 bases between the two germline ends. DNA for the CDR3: TGCGCCAGCAGCCAAGAAGCGGGTCTTGACAATGAGCAGTTCTTC. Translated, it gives CASSQEAGLDNEQFF.

The CDR3 nucleotides are TGTGCCTGGAGTATGGGACAGGGGGCGCAACAGCCCCAGCATTTT. Residues: CAWSMGQGAQQPQHF. The chain recombines TRBV30 with TRBJ1-5; TRBD1 aligns across 12 bases. The ends lost 2 bases at V and 7 bases at J; junction bases unmatched: 6. The CDR3 is 15 amino acids. Germline CDR1 is GTSNPN and CDR2 is SVGIG (reference sequence).

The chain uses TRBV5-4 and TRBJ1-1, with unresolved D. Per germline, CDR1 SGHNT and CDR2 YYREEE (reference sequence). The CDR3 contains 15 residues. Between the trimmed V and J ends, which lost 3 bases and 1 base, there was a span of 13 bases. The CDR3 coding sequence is TGTGCCAGCAGCTCCCTCCTGGCATCGAACACTGAAGCTTTCTTT. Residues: CASSSLLASNTEAFF.

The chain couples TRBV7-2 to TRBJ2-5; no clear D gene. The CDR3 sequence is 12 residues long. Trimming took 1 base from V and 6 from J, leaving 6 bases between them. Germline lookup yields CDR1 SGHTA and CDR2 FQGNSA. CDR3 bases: TGTGCCAGCAGCTTAGGGAGCCAGACCCAGTACTTC. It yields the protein CASSLGSQTQYF.

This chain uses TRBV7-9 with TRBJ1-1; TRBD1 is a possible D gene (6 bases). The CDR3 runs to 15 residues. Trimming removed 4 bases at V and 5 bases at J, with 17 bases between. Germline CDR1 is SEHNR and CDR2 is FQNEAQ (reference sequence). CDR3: CASSSPQGRGTEAFF. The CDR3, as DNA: TGTGCCAGCAGCTCCCCCCAGGGTAGGGGGACTGAAGCTTTCTTT.

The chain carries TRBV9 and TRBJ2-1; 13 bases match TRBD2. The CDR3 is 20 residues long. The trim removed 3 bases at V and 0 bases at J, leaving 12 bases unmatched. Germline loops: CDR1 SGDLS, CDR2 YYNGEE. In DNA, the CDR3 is TGTGCCAGCAGCGCTCGGACTAGCGGGAGTGGAGGGGTCTCCTACAATGAGCAGTTCTTC. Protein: CASSARTSGSGGVSYNEQFF. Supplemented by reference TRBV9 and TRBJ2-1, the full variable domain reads DSGVTQTPKHLITATGQRVTLRCSPRSGDLSVYWYQQSLDQGLQFLIQYYNGEERAKGNILERFSAQQFPDLHSELNLSSLELGDSALYFCASSARTSGSGGVSYNEQFFGPGTRLTVL.

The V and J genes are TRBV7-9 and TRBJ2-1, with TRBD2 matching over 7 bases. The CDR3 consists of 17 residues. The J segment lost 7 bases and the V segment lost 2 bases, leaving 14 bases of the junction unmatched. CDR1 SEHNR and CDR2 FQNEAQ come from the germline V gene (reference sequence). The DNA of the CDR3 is TGTGCCAGCAGCTTAAGAGCGGGGCTTCCCATACGGAATGAGCAGTTCTTC. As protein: CASSLRAGLPIRNEQFF.

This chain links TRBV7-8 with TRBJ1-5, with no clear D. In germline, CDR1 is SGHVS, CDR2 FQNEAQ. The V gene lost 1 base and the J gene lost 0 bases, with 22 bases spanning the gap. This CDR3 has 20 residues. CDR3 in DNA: TGTGCCAGCAGCTTAGACCATCCCGGGCCCTTGAGGGCTAGCAATCAGCCCCAGCATTTT. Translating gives CASSLDHPGPLRASNQPQHF.